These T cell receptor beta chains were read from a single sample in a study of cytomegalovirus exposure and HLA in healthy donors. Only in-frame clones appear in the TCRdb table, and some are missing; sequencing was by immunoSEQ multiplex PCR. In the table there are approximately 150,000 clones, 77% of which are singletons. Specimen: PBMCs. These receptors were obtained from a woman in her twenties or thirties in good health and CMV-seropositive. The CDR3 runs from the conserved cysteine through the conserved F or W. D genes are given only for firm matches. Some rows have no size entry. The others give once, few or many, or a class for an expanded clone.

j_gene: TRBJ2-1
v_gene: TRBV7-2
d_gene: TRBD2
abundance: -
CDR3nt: TGTGCCAGCAGCTCTCTTAGCGGGATTCCCTACAATGAGCAGTTCTTC
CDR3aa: CASSSLSGIPYNEQFF

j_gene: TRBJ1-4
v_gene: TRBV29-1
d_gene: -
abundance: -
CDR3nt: TGCAGCGCTGCGGTCACCGTCGAAAAACTGTTTTTT
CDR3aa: CSAAVTVEKLFF

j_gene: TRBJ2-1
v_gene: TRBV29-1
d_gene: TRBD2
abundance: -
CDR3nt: TGCAGCGTCGAGGGGTCACTAGCGGGAAGCGAGCAGTTCTTC
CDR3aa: CSVEGSLAGSEQFF

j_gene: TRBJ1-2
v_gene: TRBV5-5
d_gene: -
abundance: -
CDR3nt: TGTGCCAGCAGCTTGGATTGGGGCAGATCGGTCCATGGCTACACCTTC
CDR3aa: CASSLDWGRSVHGYTF

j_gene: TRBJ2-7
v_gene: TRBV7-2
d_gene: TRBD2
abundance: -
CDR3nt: TGTGCCAGCAGCTTAGTACTAGCGGGAGGATGGGGCGAGCAGTACTTC
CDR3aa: CASSLVLAGGWGEQYF

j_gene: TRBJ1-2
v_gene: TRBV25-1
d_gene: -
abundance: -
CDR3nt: TGTGCCAGCAGTGAAAGGACAAGTTCTAACTATGGCTACACCTTC
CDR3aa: CASSERTSSNYGYTF

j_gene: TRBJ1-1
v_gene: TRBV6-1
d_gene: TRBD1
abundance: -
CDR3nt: TGTGCCAGCAGCGCGGGACAGGGAGCTGAAGCTTTCTTT
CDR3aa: CASSAGQGAEAFF

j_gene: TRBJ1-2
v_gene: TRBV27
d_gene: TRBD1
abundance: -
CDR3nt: TGTGCCAGCAGGCCACAGGGGCCCGTCTATGGCTACACCTTC
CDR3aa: CASRPQGPVYGYTF

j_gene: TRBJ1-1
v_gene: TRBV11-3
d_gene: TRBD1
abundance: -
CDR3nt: TGTGCCAGCAGCCATCAGGGGGTGGACGGGAACACTGAAGCTTTCTTT
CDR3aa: CASSHQGVDGNTEAFF

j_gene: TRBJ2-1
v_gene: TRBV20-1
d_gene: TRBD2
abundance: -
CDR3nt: TGCAGTGCGGGGGGGAATGAGCAGTTCTTC
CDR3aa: CSAGGNEQFF

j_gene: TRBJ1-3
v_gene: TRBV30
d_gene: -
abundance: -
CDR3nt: TGTGCCGGAGGACGCCTCTCGCCTGGAAACACCATATATTTT
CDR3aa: CAGGRLSPGNTIYF

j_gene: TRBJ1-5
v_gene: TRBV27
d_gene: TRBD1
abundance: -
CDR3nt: TGTGCCAGCAGAAGAGGGACAGCTGACTATCAGCCCCAGCATTTT
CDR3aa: CASRRGTADYQPQHF

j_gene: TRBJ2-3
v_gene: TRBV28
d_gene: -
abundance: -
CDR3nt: TGTGCCAGCAGTTCGACAGTACAGTCTCTGTATTTT
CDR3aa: CASSSTVQSLYF

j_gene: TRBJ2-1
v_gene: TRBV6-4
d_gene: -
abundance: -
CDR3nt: TGTGCCAGCAGTGGGTTTACTGATTACAATGAGCAGTTCTTC
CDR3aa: CASSGFTDYNEQFF

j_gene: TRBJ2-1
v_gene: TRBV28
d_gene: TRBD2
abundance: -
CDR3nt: TGTGCCAGCAGCCCCTTGCGGGAGGGCGGCGAGATTGAGCAGTTCTTC
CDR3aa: CASSPLREGGEIEQFF

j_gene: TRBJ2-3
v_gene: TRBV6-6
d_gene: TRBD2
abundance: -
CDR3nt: TGTGCCAGCAGTACCGGGGGATCCGGGAGGACAGATACGCAGTATTTT
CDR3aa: CASSTGGSGRTDTQYF

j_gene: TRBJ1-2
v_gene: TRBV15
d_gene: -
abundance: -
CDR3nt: TGTGCCACCAGCAGCGGGTACGATGGCTACACCTTC
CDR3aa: CATSSGYDGYTF

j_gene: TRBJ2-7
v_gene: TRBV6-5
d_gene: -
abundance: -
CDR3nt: TGTGCCAGCAGTACTATACCGTTATACGTCTACGAGCAGTACTTC
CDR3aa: CASSTIPLYVYEQYF

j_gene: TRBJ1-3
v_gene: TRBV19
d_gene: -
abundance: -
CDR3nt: TGTGCCGGAGAATCGGGAAACACCATATATTTT
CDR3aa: CAGESGNTIYF

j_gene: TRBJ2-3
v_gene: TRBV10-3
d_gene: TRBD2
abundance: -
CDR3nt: TGTGCCATCAGTCCGGGACTAGCGGGTACTAGCACAGATACGCAGTATTTT
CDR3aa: CAISPGLAGTSTDTQYF

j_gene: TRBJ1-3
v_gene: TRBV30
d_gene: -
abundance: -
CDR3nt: TGTGCCTGGAGTAGGGAGATTGACGTAGGAAACACCATATATTTT
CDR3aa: CAWSREIDVGNTIYF

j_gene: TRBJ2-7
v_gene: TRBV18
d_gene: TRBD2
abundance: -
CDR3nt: TGTGCCAGCTCACCACCGGGACTAGCGGGAAATGAGCAGTACTTC
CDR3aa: CASSPPGLAGNEQYF

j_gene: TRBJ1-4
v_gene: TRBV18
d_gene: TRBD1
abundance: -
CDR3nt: TGTGCCAGCTCACCAATGGGACAGGGGGCGGAAAAACTGTTTTTT
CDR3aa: CASSPMGQGAEKLFF

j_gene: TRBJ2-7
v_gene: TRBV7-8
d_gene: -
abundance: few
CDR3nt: TGTGCCAGCAGCTCATATGGAGTGACCTACGAGCAGTACTTC
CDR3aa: CASSSYGVTYEQYF

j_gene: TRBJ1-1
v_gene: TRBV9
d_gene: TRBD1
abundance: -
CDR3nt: TGTGCCAGCAGCGGGGGACAGGGGATTGAAGCTTTCTTT
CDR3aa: CASSGGQGIEAFF

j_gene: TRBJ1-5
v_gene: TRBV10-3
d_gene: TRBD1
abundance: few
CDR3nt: TGTGCCATCAGGCCCGGGACAGGGGATCAGCCCCAGCATTTT
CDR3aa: CAIRPGTGDQPQHF

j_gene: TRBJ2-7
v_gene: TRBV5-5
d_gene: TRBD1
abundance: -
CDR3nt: TGTGCCAGCAGAAACCGACAGGGGGGATCCTACGAGCAGTACTTC
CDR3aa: CASRNRQGGSYEQYF

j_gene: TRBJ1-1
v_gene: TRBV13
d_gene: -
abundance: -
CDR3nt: TGTGCCAGCAGCTCGAGGTCGGTTACTGAAGCTTTCTTT
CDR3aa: CASSSRSVTEAFF

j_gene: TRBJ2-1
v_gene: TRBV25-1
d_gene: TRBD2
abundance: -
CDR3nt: TGTGCCAGCACCCCATGGGGGGGAGACTCCTACAATGAGCAGTTCTTC
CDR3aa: CASTPWGGDSYNEQFF

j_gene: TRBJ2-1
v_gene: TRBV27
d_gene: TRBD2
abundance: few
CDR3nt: TGTGCCAGCAGTTCCTCAAATATTCTAGCGGGCAATGAGCAGTTCTTC
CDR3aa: CASSSSNILAGNEQFF

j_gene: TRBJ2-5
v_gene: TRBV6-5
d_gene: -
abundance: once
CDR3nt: TGTGCCAGCAGTTCCGATCGCAGTTTTAAGACCCAGTACTTC
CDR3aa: CASSSDRSFKTQYF

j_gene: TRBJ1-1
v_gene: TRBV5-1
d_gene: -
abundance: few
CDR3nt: TGCGCCAGCAGCTTCGGGGTCGAAAAGGCTGAAGCTTTCTTT
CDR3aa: CASSFGVEKAEAFF

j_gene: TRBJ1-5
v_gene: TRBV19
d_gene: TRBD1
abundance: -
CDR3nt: TGTGCCAGTAGTAGCGGACAGGCACGATCTCAGCCCCAGCATTTT
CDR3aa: CASSSGQARSQPQHF

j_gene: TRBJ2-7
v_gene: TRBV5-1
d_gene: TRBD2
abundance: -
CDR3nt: TGCGCCAGCAGCTTTCTAGGACTAGCACGAGAGCAGTACTTC
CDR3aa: CASSFLGLAREQYF

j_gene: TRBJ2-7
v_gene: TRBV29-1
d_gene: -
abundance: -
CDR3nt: TGCAGCGTTGCAGGGGGCGGGAGCTACGAGCAGTACTTC
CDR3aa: CSVAGGGSYEQYF

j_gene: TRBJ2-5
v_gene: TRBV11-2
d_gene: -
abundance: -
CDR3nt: TGTGCCAGCAGCTTAGCTTGGGGGGAAGAGACCCAGTACTTC
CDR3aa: CASSLAWGEETQYF

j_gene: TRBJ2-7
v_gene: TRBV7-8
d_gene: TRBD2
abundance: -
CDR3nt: TGTGCCAGCAGCTTAAGGGGACTAGCGATCGAGCAGTACTTC
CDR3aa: CASSLRGLAIEQYF

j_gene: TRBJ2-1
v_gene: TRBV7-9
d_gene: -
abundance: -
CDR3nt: TGTGCCAGCAGCGGAGGGACAGTATTATCCCCTAGCTCCTACAATGAGCAGTTCTTC
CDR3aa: CASSGGTVLSPSSYNEQFF

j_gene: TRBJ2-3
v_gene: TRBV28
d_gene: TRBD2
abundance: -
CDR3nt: TGTGCCAGCAGTTTACGGCCCACTAGCGTCGGGTGGGCAGATACGCAGTATTTT
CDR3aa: CASSLRPTSVGWADTQYF

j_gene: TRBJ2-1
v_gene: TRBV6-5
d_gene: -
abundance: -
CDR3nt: TGTGCCAGCACCCCGGGGGCCTACAATGAGCAGTTCTTC
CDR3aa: CASTPGAYNEQFF

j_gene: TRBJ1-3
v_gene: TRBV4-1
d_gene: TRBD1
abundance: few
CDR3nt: TGCGCCAGCAGCCCTAAAACGAGGGACAGTTTGTCTGGAAACACCATATATTTT
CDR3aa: CASSPKTRDSLSGNTIYF

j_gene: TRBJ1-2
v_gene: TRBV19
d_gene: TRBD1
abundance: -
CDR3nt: TGTGCCAGTAGTACGACAGGGAGGGGCTACACCTTC
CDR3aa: CASSTTGRGYTF

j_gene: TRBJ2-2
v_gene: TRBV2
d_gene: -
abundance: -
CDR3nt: TGTGCCAGCAGTACCACCGGGACTGTGGGGGGGGAGCTGTTTTTT
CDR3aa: CASSTTGTVGGELFF

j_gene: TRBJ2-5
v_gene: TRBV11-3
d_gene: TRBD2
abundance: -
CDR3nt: TGTGCCAGCTCGAGCGGGAGCCAAGAGACCCAGTACTTC
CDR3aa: CASSSGSQETQYF

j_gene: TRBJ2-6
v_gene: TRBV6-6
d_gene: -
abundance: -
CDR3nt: TGTGCCAGCAGTTCTTCCAGAGCGGGGGCCAACGTCCTGACTTTC
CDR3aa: CASSSSRAGANVLTF

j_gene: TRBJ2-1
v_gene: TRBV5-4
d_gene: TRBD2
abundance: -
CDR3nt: TGTGCCAGCAGCTTGTCCCGGGCGGGAGGAAACAATGAGCAGTTCTTC
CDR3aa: CASSLSRAGGNNEQFF

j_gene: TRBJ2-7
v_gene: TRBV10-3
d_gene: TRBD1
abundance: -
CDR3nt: TGTGCCATCAGGTTGGGACAGGATTACGAGCAGTACTTC
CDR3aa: CAIRLGQDYEQYF

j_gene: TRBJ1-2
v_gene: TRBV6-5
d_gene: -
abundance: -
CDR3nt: TGTGCCAGCAGTTACGCCGTGACGGGGGGGTATGGCTACACCTTC
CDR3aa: CASSYAVTGGYGYTF

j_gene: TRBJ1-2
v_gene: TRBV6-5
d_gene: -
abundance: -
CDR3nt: TGTGCCAGCAGTTATCGTCAATTCGGGGGGAATTATGGCTACACCTTC
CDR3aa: CASSYRQFGGNYGYTF